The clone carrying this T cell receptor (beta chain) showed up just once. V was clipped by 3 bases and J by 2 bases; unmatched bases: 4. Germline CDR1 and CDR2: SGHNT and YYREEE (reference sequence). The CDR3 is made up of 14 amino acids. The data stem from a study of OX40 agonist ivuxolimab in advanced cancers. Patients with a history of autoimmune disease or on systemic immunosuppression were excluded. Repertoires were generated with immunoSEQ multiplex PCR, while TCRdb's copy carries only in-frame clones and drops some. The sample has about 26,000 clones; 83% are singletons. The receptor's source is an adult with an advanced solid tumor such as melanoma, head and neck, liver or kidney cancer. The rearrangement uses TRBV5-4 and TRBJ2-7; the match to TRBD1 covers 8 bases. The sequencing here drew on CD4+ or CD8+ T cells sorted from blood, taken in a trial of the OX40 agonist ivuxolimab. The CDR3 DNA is TGTGCCAGCAGCTCATGGACAGGGCCCTACGAGCAGTACTTC. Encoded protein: CASSSWTGPYEQYF. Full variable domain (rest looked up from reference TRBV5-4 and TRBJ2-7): ETGVTQSPTHLIKTRGQQVTLRCSSQSGHNTVSWYQQALGQGPQFIFQYYREEENGRGNFPPRFSGLQFPNYSSELNVNALELDDSALYLCASSSWTGPYEQYFGPGTRLTVT.